A selection of T cell receptor beta chains follows, all from one sample in a study of regulatory T cells in long-lasting Graves disease. In TCRdb, the multiplex PCR reads were re-called with MiXCR into one record per CDR3 protein. This sample has approximately 480,000 distinct CDR3 sequences, with around 16% found just once. These sequences were also reported in another study, on T cells in Graves' hyperthyroidism and ophthalmopathy.

Sequences were derived from peripheral blood mononuclear cells (PBMCs), sampled at new diagnosis, from a patient treated with antithyroid drugs. Every receptor here comes from a man in his forties with Graves disease. The CDR3 runs from the conserved cysteine through the conserved F or W. Each record gives: J gene, clone size, D gene, V gene, CDR3 DNA, CDR3 protein. A D gene is named only where the DNA matches it firmly. Clone sizes are given selectively: once, few, many, or a class where the clone is expanded.

TRBJ1-2	.	.	TRBV5-1	TGCGCCAGCAGCTTGGAGACTGGGGGCTACACCTTC	CASSLETGGYTF
TRBJ2-7	many	.	TRBV30	TGTGCCTGGAGTGGGCCTAGATACGAGCAGTACTTC	CAWSGPRYEQYF
TRBJ2-2	many	.	TRBV5-1	TGTGCCAGCAGCTTAGATGGTGGTGGGGAGCTGTTTTTT	CASSLDGGGELFF
TRBJ2-7	many	TRBD2	TRBV20-1	TGCAGTGCTAGGGGAGGGCGGGGGGCGCTGGACGAGCAGTACTTC	CSARGGRGALDEQYF
TRBJ2-5	many	.	TRBV29-1	TGCAGCTCCCGAGGTGGAGAGACCCAGTACTTC	CSSRGGETQYF
TRBJ1-6	many	.	TRBV6-1	TGTGCCAGCAGTATCTCCGGGACAAATAATTCACCCCTCCACTTT	CASSISGTNNSPLHF
TRBJ2-5	many	.	TRBV28	TGTGCCAGCAGCAATAGGAACCTCCAAGAGACCCAGTACTTC	CASSNRNLQETQYF
TRBJ2-7	many	TRBD2	TRBV6-5	TGTGCCAGCAGTTACCCCCTCCCAGCGGGAGGGGTCCACGAGCAGTACTTC	CASSYPLPAGGVHEQYF
TRBJ2-7	many	.	TRBV14	TGTGCCAGCAGGGGGGCAAGCATACAGGGTTCGGGCGAGCAGTACTTC	CASRGASIQGSGEQYF
TRBJ2-5	many	.	TRBV11-2	TGTGCCAGCAGCTCGCAGGGGTGGGGAGAGACCCAGTACTTC	CASSSQGWGETQYF
TRBJ2-5	many	TRBD1	TRBV28	TGTGCCAGCAGTCCAGGGGGTTGGCGGGAGACCCAGTACTTC	CASSPGGWRETQYF
TRBJ2-6	.	.	TRBV9	TGTGCCAGCAGCATGGGACACCTCTCTGGGGCCAACGTCCTGACTTTC	CASSMGHLSGANVLTF
TRBJ2-2	few	.	TRBV7-9	TGTGCCAGCAGCTCGGACTGGAACACCGGGGAGCTGTTTTTT	CASSSDWNTGELFF
TRBJ2-2	few	.	TRBV12-3/TRBV12-4	TGTGCCAGCAGTTTATACCGCAGGGTCGGGGAGCTGTTTTTT	CASSLYRRVGELFF
TRBJ2-1	many	.	TRBV3-1	TGTGCCAGCAGCCAAGATATGGCCCCCTCCTACAATGAGCAGTTCTTC	CASSQDMAPSYNEQFF
TRBJ2-7	few	TRBD2	TRBV19	TGTGCCAGTAGTCTCAGCCCGGGACTAGGGTACGAGCAGTACTTC	CASSLSPGLGYEQYF
TRBJ1-1	many	TRBD1	TRBV24-1	TGTGCCACCAGTGATCCCGGGACAGGGGGTGTGGCTTTCTTT	CATSDPGTGGVAFF
TRBJ2-5	.	.	TRBV27	TGTGCCAGCAGTGCCCGCTCGAAGAGGCAAGAGACCCAGTACTTC	CASSARSKRQETQYF
TRBJ2-5	many	.	TRBV28	TGTGCCAGCAGTTTTAGGTTTATCGGCCAAGAGACCCAGTACTTC	CASSFRFIGQETQYF
TRBJ2-3	.	.	TRBV19	TGTGCCAGTAGTATAGGTAGTTTTAGCACAGATACGCAGTATTTT	CASSIGSFSTDTQYF
TRBJ2-3	.	TRBD2	TRBV27	TGTGCCCAGACTAGCGGGAGTATGGATACGCAGTATTTT	CAQTSGSMDTQYF
TRBJ2-1	.	TRBD2	TRBV10-3	TGTGCCATCAGTGAGTCAGCGGGAGGAACCTACAATGAGCAGTTCTTC	CAISESAGGTYNEQFF
TRBJ2-2	many	.	TRBV12-3/TRBV12-4	TGTGCCAGCAGTCCCCGGCGGATCGCCGGGGAGCTGTTTTTT	CASSPRRIAGELFF
TRBJ2-1	many	TRBD2	TRBV7-2	TGTGCCAGCAGCCTGGAGGGGACTAGCGGGAGGTATGAGCAGTTCTTC	CASSLEGTSGRYEQFF
TRBJ2-6	.	TRBD1	TRBV28	TGTGCCAGCAGTTCCCAGTGGGACAGGTTCCTCTCTGGGGCCAACGTCCTGACTTTC	CASSSQWDRFLSGANVLTF
TRBJ2-2	.	.	TRBV7-2	TGTGCCAGCAGCTTCGTCCAGGGTGGCGGGGAGCTGTTTTTT	CASSFVQGGGELFF
TRBJ1-5	many	.	TRBV6-2/TRBV6-3	TGTGCCAGCAGTTACCTAAGCAATCAGCCCCAGCATTTT	CASSYLSNQPQHF
TRBJ1-1	few	.	TRBV6-2/TRBV6-3	TGTGCCAGCAGTCGGGACACATTGAACACTGAAGCTTTCTTT	CASSRDTLNTEAFF
TRBJ2-7	.	TRBD2	TRBV20-1	TGCAGTGCTGCTCTGGCAGCGGGGGTCTCCTACGAGCAGTACTTC	CSAALAAGVSYEQYF
TRBJ1-4	.	TRBD1	TRBV5-1	TGCGCCAGCAGCTTGGCGGGACAGGGGGCTCAGGGCGAAAAACTGTTTTTT	CASSLAGQGAQGEKLFF
TRBJ1-5	.	.	TRBV28	TGTGCCAGCAGTTTCGGAGGGGGAGCCAATCAGCCCCAGCATTTT	CASSFGGGANQPQHF
TRBJ2-3	.	TRBD2	TRBV9	TGTGCCAGCAGCGTAGATCGGGGGGGCCCAGATACGCAGTATTTT	CASSVDRGGPDTQYF
TRBJ2-7	.	.	TRBV28	TGTGCCAGCTCAGACAGGCGATTCTACGAGCAGTACTTC	CASSDRRFYEQYF
TRBJ1-1	many	.	TRBV19	TGTGCCAGTAGTATAGCAGCAAACACTGAAGCTTTCTTT	CASSIAANTEAFF
TRBJ1-3	few	.	TRBV29-1	TGCAGCGCCGCTCGGGGGGTTGGAAACACCATATATTTT	CSAARGVGNTIYF
TRBJ1-1	many	.	TRBV12-3/TRBV12-4	TGTGCCAGCAGTCAGGACAGAATGACTGAAGCTTTCTTT	CASSQDRMTEAFF
TRBJ2-1	many	.	TRBV9	TGTGCCAGCAGCACGAGTGGGCCAACGGGGCGGAAAGAGCAGTTCTTC	CASSTSGPTGRKEQFF
TRBJ2-1	few	TRBD2	TRBV19	TGTGCCAGTAGCACGGGAGGGCCGAATGAGCAGTTCTTC	CASSTGGPNEQFF
TRBJ1-5	few	.	TRBV19	TGTGCCAGTACCACCCGACACGGACTTTATCAGCCCCAGCATTTT	CASTTRHGLYQPQHF
TRBJ2-2	many	TRBD2	TRBV7-2	TGTGCCAGCAGCCGAACTAGCGCCGGGGAGCTGTTTTTT	CASSRTSAGELFF
TRBJ2-7	few	.	TRBV6-1	TGTGCCAGCAGCCCCGGGGTCAACTACGAGCAGTACTTC	CASSPGVNYEQYF
TRBJ1-1	many	.	TRBV28	TGTGCCAGCACCGAACCGGGGGGGGGAGTTGAAGCTTTCTTT	CASTEPGGGVEAFF